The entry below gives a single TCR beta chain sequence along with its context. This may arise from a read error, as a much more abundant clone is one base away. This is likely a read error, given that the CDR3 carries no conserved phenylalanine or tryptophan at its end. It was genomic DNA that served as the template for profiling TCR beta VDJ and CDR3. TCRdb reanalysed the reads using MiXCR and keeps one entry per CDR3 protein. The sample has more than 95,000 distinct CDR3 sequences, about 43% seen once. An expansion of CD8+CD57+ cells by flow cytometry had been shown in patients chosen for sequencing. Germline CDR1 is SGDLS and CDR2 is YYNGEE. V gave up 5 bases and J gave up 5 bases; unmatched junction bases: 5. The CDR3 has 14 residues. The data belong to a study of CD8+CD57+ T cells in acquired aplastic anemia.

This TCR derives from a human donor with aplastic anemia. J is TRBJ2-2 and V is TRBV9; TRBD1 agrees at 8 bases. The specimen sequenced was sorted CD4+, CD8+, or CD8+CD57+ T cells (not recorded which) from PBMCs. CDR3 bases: TGTGCCAGCAGGGACAGGGCGCAGACCGGGGAGCTGTTTTCT. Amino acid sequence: CASRDRAQTGELFS.